The 21 T cell receptor beta chains given below trace back to one sample, sequenced in a study of response to subunit inactivated influenza vaccine. TCRdb reprocessed the RT-PCR reads via MiXCR and lists one record per CDR3 protein. The data contain approximately 730,000 distinct CDR3 sequences, about 15% of them singletons. The input for sequencing was PBMCs from blood, taken roughly 15 days before vaccination. These receptors were taken from a man aged 50-59 years who received an inactivated influenza vaccine.

This sequence joins TRBV5-1 and TRBJ1-6, with D unclear. The V end lost 3 bases, the J end lost 7 bases, and 17 bases lay between the germline ends. Germline lookup yields CDR1 SGHRS and CDR2 YFSETQ. The CDR3 has 16 amino acids. The CDR3 region has the DNA TGCGCCAGCAGCTATGATGCCGGGGATATGAATTCACCCCTCCACTTT. Protein product: CASSYDAGDMNSPLHF.

In this sample, this clonotype turned up a few times. The J gene is TRBJ1-1, the V gene TRBV20-1, with 10 bases matching TRBD1. Germline CDR1 and CDR2: DFQATT and SNEGSKA (reference sequence). The length of the CDR3 is 16 residues. J lost 4 bases, V lost 5 bases, and 13 bases had no gene match. CDR3 loop: CSAPDRGVYRGTEAFF. The CDR3 DNA sequence: TGCAGTGCTCCGGACAGGGGGGTGTATCGCGGCACTGAAGCTTTCTTT.

This clonotype was picked up many times. V usage is TRBV7-9 and J usage is TRBJ2-1, with D possibly TRBD1 on 5 matching bases. V was clipped by 4 bases and J by 13 bases, with 17 bases between them. Germline V gene sequence: CDR1 SEHNR, CDR2 FQNEAQ (reference sequence). CDR3 length: 13 amino acids. DNA for the CDR3: TGTGCCAGCAGCTCTCGGACAAACCCGAGCCAGTTCTTC. Translated, it gives CASSSRTNPSQFF.

This clonotype occurred a few times. The CDR3 sequence is CASSQGQQGSYEQYF. The CDR3 coding sequence is TGCGCCAGCAGCCAAGGCCAACAGGGGAGCTACGAGCAGTACTTC. The chain joins TRBV4-1 to TRBJ2-7; TRBD1 agrees at 7 bases. V lost 1 base, J lost 3 bases, and 6 bases stayed unmatched. Looked up from germline, CDR1 is MGHRA and CDR2 is YSYEKL. The CDR3 totals 15 residues.

There are a few counts of this clonotype. The chain links TRBV6-2 or TRBV6-3 to TRBJ2-7, with D maybe TRBD1 (5 bases). Germline-derived CDR1 and CDR2 are MNHEY and SVGEGT. This CDR3 spans 13 amino acids. With 6 bases removed from V and 5 bases from J, the gap between germline ends came to 14 bases. DNA of the CDR3: TGTGCCAGCAGAGATCGCAGGGCTGACGAGCAGTACTTC. Protein: CASRDRRADEQYF.

The rearrangement uses TRBV18 and TRBJ2-2, with a weak D call TRBD2 (6 bases). Trimming pared 3 bases from V and 1 base from J, leaving 9 bases between. This CDR3 is built from 15 residues. Germline CDR1 and CDR2: KGHSH and LQKENI. CDR3 protein: CASSPQAGNTGELFF. CDR3 coding DNA: TGTGCCAGCTCACCTCAAGCGGGGAACACCGGGGAGCTGTTTTTT.

The chain carries TRBV5-1 and TRBJ2-5, with 8 nucleotides matching TRBD1. CDR3 length equals 15 residues. Germline assignment: CDR1 SGHRS and CDR2 YFSETQ. The V gene end was trimmed by 3 bases and the J gene end by 4 bases; junction bases not matched to a gene: 8. Written as DNA, the CDR3 is TGCGCCAGCAGCTCCGACAGGGGATGGGTAGAGACCCAGTACTTC. It translates to CASSSDRGWVETQYF.

This clonotype was observed a handful of times. The chain is built from TRBV6-5 and TRBJ2-7, with a tentative D call TRBD2 (6 bases). From germline, CDR1 is MNHEY and CDR2 SVGAGI. V was pared by 2 bases and J by 5 bases, with 13 bases between. This CDR3 is 14 amino acids long. This chain's CDR3 is CASSYPGGIDEQYF. The DNA for the CDR3 is TGTGCCAGCAGTTACCCTGGAGGGATCGACGAGCAGTACTTC.

The chain is built from TRBV7-9 and TRBJ2-1, with TRBD1 matching over 8 bases. The V segment lost 4 bases and the J segment 2 bases; nucleotides outside the gene matches: 7. Germline V lookup: CDR1 SEHNR, CDR2 FQNEAQ (reference sequence). The CDR3 is 16 amino acids. CDR3 loop: CASSSNQGAAYNEQFF. The CDR3 coding sequence is TGTGCCAGCAGCTCAAACCAGGGGGCCGCCTACAATGAGCAGTTCTTC.

This clonotype appeared a few times. This sequence joins TRBV6-1 and TRBJ1-5, with 11 bases lining up with TRBD1. The CDR3 spans 14 residues. With V trimmed by 6 bases and J by 6 bases, 4 bases remained unmatched. Germline CDR1 and CDR2: MNHNS and SASEGT. Here the CDR3 reads CASSGTGGSQPQHF. In DNA form, the CDR3 reads TGTGCCAGCAGCGGGACAGGGGGGAGTCAGCCCCAGCATTTT.

This chain links TRBV10-1 with TRBJ2-1, with TRBD2 matching over 12 bases. Germline CDR1 is WNHNN and CDR2 is SYGVQD (reference sequence). V lost 3 bases, J lost 0 bases, and 15 bases stayed unmatched. The CDR3 runs to 21 residues. The CDR3 here is CASSDPNRLAGALSSYNEQFF. In DNA form, the CDR3 reads TGCGCCAGCAGTGACCCCAATAGACTAGCGGGGGCCTTAAGCTCCTACAATGAGCAGTTCTTC.

The genes are TRBV7-8 and TRBJ1-5; D unclear. The CDR3 loop spans 15 amino acids. Germline values: CDR1 SGHVS, CDR2 FQNEAQ. Between the trimmed V and J ends, which lost 1 base and 2 bases, there was a span of 9 bases. Here the CDR3 DNA reads TGTGCCAGCAGCTTAGATGGAAGAGGCAATCAGCCCCAGCATTTT. Protein product: CASSLDGRGNQPQHF. The full variable domain, in which reference TRBV7-8 and TRBJ1-5 provide the parts outside the CDR3, is GAGVSQSPRYKVAKRGQDVALRCDPISGHVSLFWYQQALGQGPEFLTYFQNEAQLDKSGLPSDRFFAERPEGSVSTLKIQRTQQEDSAVYLCASSLDGRGNQPQHFGDGTRLSIL.

The table lists this clonotype with a few counts. The genes are TRBV6-4 and TRBJ2-2, with 7 bases identical to TRBD1. V lost 4 bases, J lost 5 bases, and 7 bases stayed unmatched. CDR3 length: 15 amino acids. Germline CDR1 and CDR2: MRHNA and SNTAGT. CDR3 sequence: CASSVDGTATGELFF. The CDR3 DNA reads TGTGCCAGCAGTGTAGATGGGACAGCTACCGGGGAGCTGTTTTTT.

This clonotype has ten or more counts. V usage is TRBV5-1 and J usage is TRBJ2-1; 10 bases are a match to TRBD1. The CDR3 consists of 14 residues. The ends lost 0 bases at V and 6 bases at J; junction bases unmatched: 0. Germline-derived CDR1 and CDR2 are SGHRS and YFSETQ. As DNA, the CDR3 is TGCGCCAGCAGCTTGGGGGACAGGGGCAATGAGCAGTTCTTC. Encoded protein: CASSLGDRGNEQFF.

The rearrangement uses TRBV3-1 and TRBJ2-3; D tentatively reads TRBD1 or TRBD2 (6 bases each). The CDR3 runs to 13 residues. Germline loops: CDR1 LGHDT, CDR2 YNNKEL (reference sequence). The ends were cut back, 0 bases at V and 8 bases at J, with 9 bases in the middle. CDR3 in amino acids: CASSQDTGATQYF. The DNA for the CDR3 is TGTGCCAGCAGCCAAGATACGGGGGCTACGCAGTATTTT.

This clonotype was observed a handful of times. The chain couples TRBV6-2 or TRBV6-3 to TRBJ2-3; D remains unclear. The V end lost 5 bases, the J end lost 1 base, and 13 bases lay between the germline ends. The V gene's germline CDR1 is MNHEY and CDR2 SVGEGT. The CDR3 has 15 amino acids. The CDR3 bases are TGTGCCAGCAGTCAAGAAGACTCGGGCACAGATACGCAGTATTTT. This gives the protein CASSQEDSGTDTQYF.

V is TRBV10-3 and J is TRBJ2-7; 9 positions agree with TRBD1. This CDR3 spans 15 amino acids. V lost 3 bases and J lost 4; bases outside the gene matches: 7. CDR1 and CDR2 (germline): ENHRY, SYGVKD. This CDR3 reads CAISDPGQGWYEQYF. The CDR3 bases are TGTGCCATCAGTGACCCGGGACAGGGATGGTACGAGCAGTACTTC.

This chain uses TRBV20-1 with TRBJ2-1; weak D call: TRBD2 (5 bases). The germline V and J ends were trimmed by 0 bases and 3 bases, with 12 bases remaining between them. The CDR3 sequence is 15 residues long. Germline lookup yields CDR1 DFQATT and CDR2 SNEGSKA (reference sequence). The CDR3, as DNA: TGCAGTGCTAGAGATGGCGGGTATTACTACAATGAGCAGTTCTTC. Protein: CSARDGGYYYNEQFF.

The sample holds a few counts of this clonotype. This chain uses TRBV7-9 with TRBJ2-1; 7 nucleotides align to TRBD2. The CDR3 is 16 residues long. CDR1 and CDR2 (germline): SEHNR, FQNEAQ (reference sequence). Trimming removed 1 base from V and 5 bases from J; junction bases left unmatched: 8. The CDR3 loop reads CASSLGPGGTNNEQFF. In DNA, the CDR3 is TGTGCCAGCAGCTTAGGTCCGGGAGGAACTAACAATGAGCAGTTCTTC.

The chain combines TRBV12-3 or TRBV12-4 with TRBJ2-7; TRBD2 matches 14 bases. CDR3 size: 16 residues. Trimming removed 4 bases from V and 2 bases from J; junction bases left unmatched: 4. CDR3 sequence: CASSSRLAGGAYEQYF. The CDR3 region has the DNA TGTGCCAGCAGTTCCCGACTAGCGGGGGGGGCCTACGAGCAGTACTTC.

This clonotype was picked up a small number of times. The rearrangement uses TRBV20-1 and TRBJ1-1, with 7 bases matching TRBD1. Per the germline V gene, CDR1 is DFQATT and CDR2 is SNEGSKA (reference sequence). The CDR3 totals 14 residues. The V segment lost 3 bases and the J segment 2 bases; nucleotides outside the gene matches: 6. The CDR3 here is CSARTGRPNTEAFF. The CDR3 nucleotides are TGCAGTGCTAGGACAGGGCGCCCAAACACTGAAGCTTTCTTT.